A single sample gave rise to the 29 T cell receptor beta chains below, sequenced in a study of shared clonotypes between healthy human individuals. The assay was immunoSEQ multiplex PCR, and TCRdb's table has in-frame clones only and misses some. This table holds some 2,400,000 clones, approximately 94% found once. The sequenced sample consisted of naive CD4+ T cells sorted from blood. Subset given: CD45RA+ positively selected. These receptor sequences come from a man aged 18 to 30 in good health.

Worth noting for this clone: The same CDR3 can be traced to other DNA sequences in this sample. The rearrangement joins TRBV30 to TRBJ2-1; 11 nucleotides agree with TRBD1. The CDR3 contains 13 residues. Per the germline V gene, CDR1 is GTSNPN and CDR2 is SVGIG (reference sequence). The J segment lost 10 bases and the V segment lost 3 bases, leaving 5 bases of the junction unmatched. The chain's CDR3 is CAWSPDRGREQFF. The CDR3 coding sequence is TGTGCCTGGAGCCCGGACAGGGGGCGAGAGCAGTTCTTC.

The chain is built from TRBV6-1 and TRBJ1-1, with 9 bases fitting TRBD1. V was pared by 6 bases and J by 6 bases, with 8 bases of the junction left unmatched. The CDR3 extends over 14 amino acids. The germline V gene has CDR1 MNHNS and CDR2 SASEGT. The CDR3 sequence is CASSWGTGRAEAFF. The CDR3 DNA is TGTGCCAGCAGCTGGGGGACAGGGAGAGCTGAAGCTTTCTTT.

This rearrangement joins TRBV11-2 to TRBJ1-1; 7 nucleotides agree with TRBD1. Looked up from germline, CDR1 is SGHAT and CDR2 is FQNNGV. J was trimmed by 7 bases and V by 5 bases; bases with no gene match: 10. The CDR3 length is 14 residues. CDR3 DNA: TGTGCCAGCAGCGCGACGACATGGGACAGTGAAGCTTTCTTT. This translates into CASSATTWDSEAFF.

With respect to this clone: The identical CDR3 is also encoded by other nucleotide sequences in the sample. The V call is TRBV7-9, the J call TRBJ1-1; 11 nucleotides agree with TRBD1. CDR3 length: 14 residues. V lost 3 bases, J lost 3 bases, and 0 bases stayed unmatched. The germline gives CDR1 SEHNR, CDR2 FQNEAQ (reference sequence). The CDR3 DNA follows: TGTGCCAGCAGCTTGGGACAGGGGGACACTGAAGCTTTCTTT. Residues: CASSLGQGDTEAFF.

DNA for the CDR3: TGTGCCAGCAGTTTGGGCAAGGCCTTGAACACTGAAGCTTTCTTT. This sequence encodes CASSLGKALNTEAFF. This chain connects TRBV27 to TRBJ1-1, with D hard to call. V dropped 3 bases and J dropped 0 bases, with 11 bases sitting between them. The length of the CDR3 is 15 residues. In germline, CDR1 is MNHEY, CDR2 SMNVEV (reference sequence).

The chain couples TRBV11-2 to TRBJ2-1; 11 positions match TRBD2. There are 16 residues in the CDR3. Trimming at V came to 4 bases and at J to 7 bases, leaving 9 bases not matched to a gene. Per the germline V gene, CDR1 is SGHAT and CDR2 is FQNNGV. Written as DNA, the CDR3 is TGTGCCAGCAGCTCAATAGCGGGGGGGCCAGGTAATGAGCAGTTCTTC. Encoded protein: CASSSIAGGPGNEQFF.

The chain links TRBV15 to TRBJ1-1, with D perhaps TRBD1 (5 bases). The germline gives CDR1 LNHNV, CDR2 YYDKDF (reference sequence). Trimming took off 2 bases at V and 2 bases at J, with 12 bases between the two ends. The CDR3 length is 15 residues. The DNA for the CDR3 is TGTGCCACCAGCAGAAGTCCTCAGGGAAACACTGAAGCTTTCTTT. The encoded protein is CATSRSPQGNTEAFF.

This chain links TRBV7-2 with TRBJ1-2; D remains ambiguous. This CDR3 region has 15 residues. Germline CDR1 is SGHTA and CDR2 is FQGNSA. Trimming cost V 1 base and J 3 bases, with 12 bases left between them. This CDR3 reads CASSLDGSWDYGYTF. DNA of the CDR3: TGTGCCAGCAGCTTAGATGGCTCTTGGGACTATGGCTACACCTTC.

The chain carries TRBV10-3 and TRBJ2-7; D gene ambiguous. The CDR3 has 15 residues. V was pared by 3 bases and J by 6 bases, with 18 bases between. Germline assignment: CDR1 ENHRY and CDR2 SYGVKD. CDR3 in DNA: TGTGCCATCAGTGAAGTAAGCGTGACGACGTCCGAGCAGTACTTC. Its protein is CAISEVSVTTSEQYF.

J is TRBJ1-6 and V is TRBV9; no definite D call. This CDR3 region has 13 residues. V was shortened by 4 bases and J by 6 bases, with 8 bases between the two germline ends. Germline CDR1 SGDLS, CDR2 YYNGEE. For the CDR3, the DNA is TGTGCCAGCAGCAGGGTCCCTAATTCACCCCTCCACTTT. Its protein is CASSRVPNSPLHF.

Regarding this clone: Other DNA variants within this sample encode the same CDR3. This rearrangement joins TRBV2 to TRBJ1-5; D ambiguous. From germline, CDR1 is SNHLY and CDR2 FYNNEI. Trimming took off 7 bases at V and 3 bases at J, with 10 bases between the two ends. This CDR3 is built from 13 residues. The CDR3 DNA reads as TGTGCCAGCACTCGACTTTCCAATCAGCCCCAGCATTTT. Its translation is CASTRLSNQPQHF.

This clone was detected only once. This chain links TRBV11-3 with TRBJ2-1; 11 bases match TRBD2. V gave up 5 bases and J gave up 7 bases; unmatched junction bases: 7. The CDR3 has 15 amino acids. Germline CDR1 is SGHNT and CDR2 is YENEEA. For the CDR3, the DNA is TGTGCCAGCAGCATAGCGGGAGGGCCGGGGAATGAGCAGTTCTTC. It encodes CASSIAGGPGNEQFF. Supplemented by reference TRBV11-3 and TRBJ2-1, the full variable domain reads EAGVVQSPRYKIIEKKQPVAFWCNPISGHNTLYWYLQNLGQGPELLIRYENEEAVDDSQLPKDRFSAERLKGVDSTLKIQPAELGDSAVYLCASSIAGGPGNEQFFGPGTRLTVL.

The chain links TRBV11-2 to TRBJ1-1; 7 bases map to TRBD1. CDR1 and CDR2 (germline): SGHAT, FQNNGV. Trimming took 5 bases from V and 5 from J; bases not matched to a gene: 5. The CDR3 sequence is 13 residues long. CDR3 residues: CASSPQGPTEAFF. The DNA for the CDR3 is TGTGCCAGCAGCCCACAGGGGCCTACTGAAGCTTTCTTT.

J is TRBJ1-4 and V is TRBV30, with D maybe TRBD1 (6 bases). The V end was cut by 0 bases, the J end by 8 bases, with 13 bases between. The CDR3 has 14 residues. Looked up from germline, CDR1 is GTSNPN and CDR2 is SVGIG (reference sequence). CDR3: CAWSVRGAREKLFF. Written as DNA, the CDR3 is TGTGCCTGGAGTGTAAGGGGGGCCAGAGAAAAACTGTTTTTT. The full variable domain, its missing parts supplied by reference TRBV30 and TRBJ1-4, is SQTIHQWPATLVQPVGSPLSLECTVEGTSNPNLYWYRQAAGRGLQLLFYSVGIGQISSEVPQNLSASRPQDRQFILSSKKLLLSDSGFYLCAWSVRGAREKLFFGSGTQLSVL.

J is TRBJ2-1 and V is TRBV10-3; the D is unclear. CDR3 size: 18 residues. Germline CDR1 is ENHRY and CDR2 is SYGVKD. Trimming removed 0 bases from V and 8 bases from J, with 23 bases in between. The CDR3 region is CAISESVDGVAGRYEQFF. CDR3 nucleotides: TGTGCCATCAGTGAGTCAGTAGATGGAGTAGCCGGCCGGTATGAGCAGTTCTTC.

V is TRBV6-4 and J is TRBJ1-5; D is perhaps TRBD1 (6 bases). CDR1 is MRHNA, CDR2 SNTAGT, per germline. Trimming stripped 10 bases from V and 5 bases from J, with 15 bases between. The CDR3 has 13 residues. The CDR3 nucleotides read TGTGCCAACCTAACAGGGCTGGATCAGCCCCAGCATTTT. Translating it yields CANLTGLDQPQHF.

This chain connects TRBV18 to TRBJ1-6, with TRBD1 matching over 10 bases. V shed 5 bases and J 11 bases; nucleotides not matched to a gene: 3. Germline V gene lookup returns CDR1 KGHSH and CDR2 LQKENI. This CDR3 spans 13 amino acids. The CDR3 is CASSADRGAPLHF. The DNA for the CDR3 is TGTGCCAGCTCAGCGGACAGGGGGGCACCCCTCCACTTT.

V is TRBV7-2 and J is TRBJ2-1; D gene ambiguous. Trimming took 1 base from V and 9 from J, leaving 10 bases between them. CDR3 length: 13 amino acids. Looked up from germline, CDR1 is SGHTA and CDR2 is FQGNSA. The CDR3 coding sequence is TGTGCCAGCAGCTTAGAGGCTGTGAGTGAGCAGTTCTTC. Translation gives CASSLEAVSEQFF.

The J gene is TRBJ1-2, the V gene TRBV5-4; D perhaps matches TRBD1 (5 bases). Germline CDR1 is SGHNT and CDR2 is YYREEE (reference sequence). This CDR3 has 14 amino acids. CDR3 amino acids: CASTFQGFNYGYTF. The DNA for the CDR3 is TGTGCTTCCACCTTTCAGGGTTTTAACTATGGCTACACCTTC. Full variable domain (remainder filled in from reference TRBV5-4 and TRBJ1-2): ETGVTQSPTHLIKTRGQQVTLRCSSQSGHNTVSWYQQALGQGPQFIFQYYREEENGRGNFPPRFSGLQFPNYSSELNVNALELDDSALYLCASTFQGFNYGYTFGSGTRLTVV.

The J gene is TRBJ1-5, the V gene TRBV12-5, with a tentative D call TRBD1 (6 bases). Per germline, CDR1 LGHNT and CDR2 FRNRAP. Trimming stripped 3 bases from V and 0 bases from J, with 18 bases between. The CDR3 has 18 residues. CDR3 sequence (DNA): TGTGCTAGTGGTTTTCAGGGGTCGATGGAAAATAGCAATCAGCCCCAGCATTTT. Amino acid sequence: CASGFQGSMENSNQPQHF.

The V gene is TRBV2, the J gene TRBJ1-1; TRBD1 matches at 12 bases. CDR3 length: 17 residues. J lost 4 bases, V lost 6 bases, and 12 bases had no gene match. The germline V gene encodes CDR1 SNHLY and CDR2 FYNNEI. The CDR3 DNA sequence: TGTGCCAGCAGCCTCCTCGGGACAGGGGGCGCGAGCACTGAAGCTTTCTTT. It yields the protein CASSLLGTGGASTEAFF.

The rearrangement links TRBV11-1 to TRBJ2-1; 7 bases are shared with TRBD1. The CDR3 has 15 residues. V dropped 3 bases and J dropped 4; count of bases not matched to a gene: 6. Germline CDR1 reads SGHAT; CDR2 reads FQDESV (reference sequence). The CDR3, as DNA: TGTGCCAGCAGCTTCGGGACAGCAAAATACAATGAGCAGTTCTTC. Residues: CASSFGTAKYNEQFF.

V is TRBV28 and J is TRBJ2-1, with 7 bases aligning to TRBD1. The CDR3 covers 16 residues. Trimming took 6 bases from V and 5 from J; bases not matched to a gene: 13. Germline assignment: CDR1 MDHEN and CDR2 SYDVKM. DNA of the CDR3: TGTGCCAGCAGAAGGGAACAGGGGTTCTCTAACAATGAGCAGTTCTTC. It codes for CASRREQGFSNNEQFF.

This rearrangement joins TRBV9 to TRBJ1-1; D ambiguous. V shed 4 bases and J shed 1 base, with 14 bases lying between them. The CDR3 runs to 15 residues. Germline V gene lookup returns CDR1 SGDLS and CDR2 YYNGEE. The DNA of the CDR3 is TGTGCCAGCAGCTCTAGTTGGACGGGGAACACTGAAGCTTTCTTT. Residues: CASSSSWTGNTEAFF.

The chain has TRBV28 and TRBJ2-1; D may correspond to TRBD1 or TRBD2 (5 bases each). This CDR3 spans 15 amino acids. Germline CDR1 reads MDHEN; CDR2 reads SYDVKM. Trimming shortened V by 3 bases and J by 0 bases, and 9 bases separated the two germline ends. The CDR3 is CASSFGGSSYNEQFF. The CDR3 DNA is TGTGCCAGCAGTTTTGGGGGTAGCTCCTACAATGAGCAGTTCTTC.

V gene TRBV11-2 combines with J gene TRBJ1-1; D unclear. There are 14 residues in the CDR3. The V end lost 3 bases, the J end lost 0 bases, and 8 bases lay between the germline ends. Per the germline V gene, CDR1 is SGHAT and CDR2 is FQNNGV. This CDR3 reads CASSFSRLNTEAFF. The CDR3 bases are TGTGCCAGCAGCTTCTCTAGACTGAACACTGAAGCTTTCTTT.

V and J are TRBV12-5 and TRBJ2-3; 10 nucleotides align to TRBD1. CDR3 size: 15 residues. V shed 6 bases, J shed 4 bases, and the junction held 7 bases outside the gene matches. Germline V CDR1 and CDR2: LGHNT, FRNRAP. CDR3 sequence reads: CASGPGQGEADTQYF. The CDR3 coding sequence is TGTGCTAGTGGACCCGGACAGGGGGAGGCAGATACGCAGTATTTT.

V and J are TRBV5-1 and TRBJ2-7, with no clear D. The length of the CDR3 is 15 residues. Germline V gene data show CDR1 as SGHRS and CDR2 as YFSETQ. Trimming removed 5 bases at V and 2 bases at J, with 17 bases between. CDR3 amino acids: CASRSGIAETYEQYF. Written as DNA, the CDR3 is TGCGCCAGCAGAAGTGGGATAGCTGAGACCTACGAGCAGTACTTC.

The V call is TRBV6-1, the J call TRBJ1-5, with 11 bases fitting TRBD1. CDR3 length equals 18 residues. Germline V gives CDR1 MNHNS, CDR2 SASEGT. V was pared by 1 base and J by 0 bases, with 5 bases of the junction left unmatched. The CDR3, as DNA: TGTGCCAGCAGTGAAGAGGACAGGGGGCTTTATAGCAATCAGCCCCAGCATTTT. Amino acids: CASSEEDRGLYSNQPQHF.